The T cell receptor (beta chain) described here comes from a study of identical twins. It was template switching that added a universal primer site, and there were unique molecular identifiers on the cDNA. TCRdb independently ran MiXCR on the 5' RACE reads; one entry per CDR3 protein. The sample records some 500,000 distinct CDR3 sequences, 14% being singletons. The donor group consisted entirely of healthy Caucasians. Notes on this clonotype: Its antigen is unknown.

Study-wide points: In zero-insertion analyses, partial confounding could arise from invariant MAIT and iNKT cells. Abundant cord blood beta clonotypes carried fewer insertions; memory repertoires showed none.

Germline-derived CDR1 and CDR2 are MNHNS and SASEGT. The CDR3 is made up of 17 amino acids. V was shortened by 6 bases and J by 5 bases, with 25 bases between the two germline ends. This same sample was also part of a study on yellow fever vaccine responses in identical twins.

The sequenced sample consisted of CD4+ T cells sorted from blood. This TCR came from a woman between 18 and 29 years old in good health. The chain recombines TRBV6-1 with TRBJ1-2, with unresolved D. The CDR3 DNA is TGTGCCAGCAGCCCCATGTCAGCCGAATTAGGACTTTATGGCTACACCTTC. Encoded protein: CASSPMSAELGLYGYTF.